The TCR beta chain under discussion was sequenced for a study of blood T cell repertoires in COVID-19. Turning to the study itself: Acute and convalescent COVID-19 samples came from the United States, Italy and Spain. From T cells, B-cell-depleted T cells, or PBMCs came the material, which was cDNA or gDNA.

In the original analysis: Researchers report that nucleated cell counts were estimated from reference gene primer amplification. Clones were read by immunoSEQ multiplex PCR, and TCRdb kept only the in-frame ones, dropping some. That table supplies the V and J calls and clone size; D and trimming were determined from the DNA. The sample yields 100,000 or so clones, around 72% seen once. The receptor was isolated from a woman over 75 with acute or convalescent COVID-19. The material sequenced was peripheral blood.

CDR3 protein: CASTGTGGLDTQYF. The CDR3 DNA is TGTGCCAGCACCGGGACAGGGGGCCTGGATACGCAGTATTTT. The chain couples TRBV2 to TRBJ2-3, with TRBD1 matching over 12 bases. V was pared by 7 bases and J by 6 bases, with 5 bases of the junction left unmatched. Per the germline V gene, CDR1 is SNHLY and CDR2 is FYNNEI. The CDR3 has 14 amino acids.